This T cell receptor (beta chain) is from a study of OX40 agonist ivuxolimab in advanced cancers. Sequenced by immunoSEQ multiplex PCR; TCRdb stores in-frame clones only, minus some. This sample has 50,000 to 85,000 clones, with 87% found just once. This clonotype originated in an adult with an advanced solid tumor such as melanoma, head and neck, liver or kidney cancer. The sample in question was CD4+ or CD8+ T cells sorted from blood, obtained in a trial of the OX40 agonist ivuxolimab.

This CDR3 reads CASSKGLRGPVYSNQPQHF. As DNA, the CDR3 is TGTGCCAGCAGCAAAGGTTTGAGGGGGCCGGTATATAGCAATCAGCCCCAGCATTTT. This chain connects TRBV21-1 to TRBJ1-5; TRBD1, as called in the table, went unchecked against the DNA. TRBV21-1 counts as a pseudogene. This CDR3 contains 19 residues.